Listed below are T cell receptor beta chains from one sample, sequenced in a study of blood T cell repertoires in COVID-19. Assay used: immunoSEQ multiplex PCR; TCRdb lists only in-frame clones, some missing. The data contain around 62,000 clones, roughly 85% of them singletons. Material for sequencing was peripheral blood. These receptors were collected from a man over 45 with acute or convalescent COVID-19. CDR3s include the opening cysteine and the closing phenylalanine or tryptophan. A D gene is named only where the DNA matches it firmly. Size values are once, few and many counts, or a class for expanded clones, and some rows have none.

V gene	D gene	J gene	clone size	CDR3 DNA	CDR3 protein
TRBV30	-	TRBJ2-2	-	TGTGCCTGGAGAAGGGGAGGCACCGGGGAGCTGTTTTTT	CAWRRGGTGELFF
TRBV20-1	-	TRBJ2-3	-	TGCAGTGCTAGTAGGGGCAGTAGCACAGATACGCAGTATTTT	CSASRGSSTDTQYF
TRBV7-2	-	TRBJ2-3	few	TGTGCCAGCAGCATAGGGGGGGGTGATACGCAGTATTTT	CASSIGGGDTQYF
TRBV10-2	TRBD1	TRBJ2-7	-	TGCGCCAGTAGGCAGGGGGCCATCGAGCAGTACTTC	CASRQGAIEQYF
TRBV29-1	-	TRBJ2-1	-	TGCAGCGTCCGAAAACAGGGTAGTGGCTCCTACAATGAGCAGTTCTTC	CSVRKQGSGSYNEQFF
TRBV3-1/TRBV3-2	-	TRBJ1-1	-	TGTGCCAGCAGCCCCTTGACAGATGTGGGCACTGAAGCTTTCTTT	CASSPLTDVGTEAFF
TRBV11-3	TRBD1	TRBJ2-2	-	TGTGCCAGCAGCTCAGGACAGGGGGGGACCGGGGAGCTGTTTTTT	CASSSGQGGTGELFF
TRBV7-9	-	TRBJ2-7	few	TGTGCCAGCAGCTTAGACCGCGGCGCCTACGAGCAGTACTTC	CASSLDRGAYEQYF
TRBV15	-	TRBJ2-7	-	TGTGCCACCAGCAAGATCGGGGGCGAGCAGTACTTC	CATSKIGGEQYF
TRBV11-2	TRBD1	TRBJ1-1	once	TGTGCCAGCAGCGCGACAGGGATTGAAGCTTTCTTT	CASSATGIEAFF
TRBV7-9	-	TRBJ1-1	-	TGTGCCAGCAGCCTACTGGAGGGTTCCACTGAAGCTTTCTTT	CASSLLEGSTEAFF
TRBV19	-	TRBJ2-5	-	TGTGCCAGTAGTATGACCTCTGCAGGGGAGACCCAGTACTTC	CASSMTSAGETQYF
TRBV5-4	TRBD1	TRBJ2-3	-	TGTGCCAGCAGCCCCTGGACAGGAGGTATGGATACGCAGTATTTT	CASSPWTGGMDTQYF
TRBV7-9	-	TRBJ1-2	once	TGTGCCAGCAGCTCCCCGGGACTCCGAACTAACTATGGCTACACCTTC	CASSSPGLRTNYGYTF